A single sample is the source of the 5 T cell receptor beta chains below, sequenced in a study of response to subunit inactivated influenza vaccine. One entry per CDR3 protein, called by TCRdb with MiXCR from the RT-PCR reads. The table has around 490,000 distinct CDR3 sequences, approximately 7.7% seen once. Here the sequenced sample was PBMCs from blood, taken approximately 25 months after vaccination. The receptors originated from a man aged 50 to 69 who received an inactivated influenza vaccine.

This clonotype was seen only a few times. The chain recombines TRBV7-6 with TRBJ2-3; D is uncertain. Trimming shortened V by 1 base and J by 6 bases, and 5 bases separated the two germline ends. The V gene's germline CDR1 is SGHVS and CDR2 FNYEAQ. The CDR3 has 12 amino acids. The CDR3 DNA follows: TGTGCCAGCAGCTTAGAGGAGGATACGCAGTATTTT. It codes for CASSLEEDTQYF.

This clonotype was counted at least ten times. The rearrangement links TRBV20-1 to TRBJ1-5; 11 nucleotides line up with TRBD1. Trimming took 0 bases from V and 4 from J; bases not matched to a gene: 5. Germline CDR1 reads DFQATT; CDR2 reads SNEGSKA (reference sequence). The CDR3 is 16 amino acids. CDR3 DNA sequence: TGCAGTGCTAGAGATAGGGACAGGGGGGCGAATCAGCCCCAGCATTTT. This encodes CSARDRDRGANQPQHF.

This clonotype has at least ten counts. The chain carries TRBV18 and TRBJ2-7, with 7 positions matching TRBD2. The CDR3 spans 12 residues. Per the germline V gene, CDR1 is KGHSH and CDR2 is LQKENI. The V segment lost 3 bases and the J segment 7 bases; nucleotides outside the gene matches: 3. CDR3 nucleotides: TGTGCCAGCTCACCCGGACTAGGGGAGCAGTACTTC. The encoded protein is CASSPGLGEQYF. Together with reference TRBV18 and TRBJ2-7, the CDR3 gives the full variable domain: NAGVMQNPRHLVRRRGQEARLRCSPMKGHSHVYWYRQLPEEGLKFMVYLQKENIIDESGMPKERFSAEFPKEGPSILRIQQVVRGDSAAYFCASSPGLGEQYFGPGTRLTVT.

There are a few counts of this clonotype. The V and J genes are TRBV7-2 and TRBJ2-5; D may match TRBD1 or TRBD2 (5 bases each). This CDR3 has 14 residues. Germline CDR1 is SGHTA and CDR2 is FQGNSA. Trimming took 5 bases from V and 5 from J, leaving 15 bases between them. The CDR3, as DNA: TGTGCCAGCAGCAGACCGGGACGGATTGAGACCCAGTACTTC. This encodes CASSRPGRIETQYF.

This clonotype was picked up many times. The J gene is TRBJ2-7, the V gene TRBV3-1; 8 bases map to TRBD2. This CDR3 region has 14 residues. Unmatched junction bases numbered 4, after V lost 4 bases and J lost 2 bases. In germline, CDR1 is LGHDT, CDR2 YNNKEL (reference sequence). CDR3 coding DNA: TGTGCCAGCAGCCCGGCGGGAGGACCCTACGAGCAGTACTTC. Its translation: CASSPAGGPYEQYF.